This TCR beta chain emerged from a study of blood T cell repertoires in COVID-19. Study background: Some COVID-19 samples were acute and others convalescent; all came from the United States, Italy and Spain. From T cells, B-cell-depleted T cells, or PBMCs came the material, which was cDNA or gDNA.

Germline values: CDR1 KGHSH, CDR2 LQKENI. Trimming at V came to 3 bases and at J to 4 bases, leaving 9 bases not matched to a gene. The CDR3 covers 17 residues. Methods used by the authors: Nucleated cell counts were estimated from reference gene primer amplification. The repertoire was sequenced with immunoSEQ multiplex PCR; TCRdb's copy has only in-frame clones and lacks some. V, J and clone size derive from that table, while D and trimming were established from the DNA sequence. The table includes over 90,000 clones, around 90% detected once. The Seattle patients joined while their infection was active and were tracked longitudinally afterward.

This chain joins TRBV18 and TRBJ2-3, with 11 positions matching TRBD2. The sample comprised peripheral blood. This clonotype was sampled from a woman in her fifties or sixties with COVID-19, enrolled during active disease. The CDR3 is CASSPSRGSGGADTQYF. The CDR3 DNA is TGTGCCAGCTCACCTTCCCGAGGTAGCGGGGGGGCAGATACGCAGTATTTT.